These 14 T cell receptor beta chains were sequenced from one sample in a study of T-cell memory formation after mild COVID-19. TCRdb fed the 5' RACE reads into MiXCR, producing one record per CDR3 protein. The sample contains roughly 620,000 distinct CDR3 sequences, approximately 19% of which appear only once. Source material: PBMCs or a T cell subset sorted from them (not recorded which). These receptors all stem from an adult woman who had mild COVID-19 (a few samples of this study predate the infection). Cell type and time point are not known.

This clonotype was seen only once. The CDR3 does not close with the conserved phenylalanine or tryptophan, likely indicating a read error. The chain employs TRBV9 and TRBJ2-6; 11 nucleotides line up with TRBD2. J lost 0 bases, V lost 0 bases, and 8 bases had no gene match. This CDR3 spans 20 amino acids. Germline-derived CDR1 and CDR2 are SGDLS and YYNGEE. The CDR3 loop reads CASSVGASGRPSSGANVLTL. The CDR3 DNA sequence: TGTGCCAGCAGCGTAGGGGCTAGCGGGAGGCCTAGCTCTGGGGCCAACGTCCTGACTCTC.

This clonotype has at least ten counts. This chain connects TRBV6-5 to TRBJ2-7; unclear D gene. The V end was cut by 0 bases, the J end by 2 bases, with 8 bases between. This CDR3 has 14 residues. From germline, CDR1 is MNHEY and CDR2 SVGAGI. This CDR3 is CASSYSPPPYEQYF. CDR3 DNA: TGTGCCAGCAGTTACTCGCCACCGCCCTACGAGCAGTACTTC.

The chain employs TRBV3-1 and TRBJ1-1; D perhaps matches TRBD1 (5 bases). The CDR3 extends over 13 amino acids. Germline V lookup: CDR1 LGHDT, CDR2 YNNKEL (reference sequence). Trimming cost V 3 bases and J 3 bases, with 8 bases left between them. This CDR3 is CASSQGPYTEAFF. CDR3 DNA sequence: TGTGCCAGCAGCCAGGGACCTTACACTGAAGCTTTCTTT. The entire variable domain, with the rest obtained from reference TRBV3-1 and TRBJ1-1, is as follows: DTAVSQTPKYLVTQMGNDKSIKCEQNLGHDTMYWYKQDSKKFLKIMFSYNNKELIINETVPNRFSPKSPDKAHLNLHINSLELGDSAVYFCASSQGPYTEAFFGQGTRLTVV.

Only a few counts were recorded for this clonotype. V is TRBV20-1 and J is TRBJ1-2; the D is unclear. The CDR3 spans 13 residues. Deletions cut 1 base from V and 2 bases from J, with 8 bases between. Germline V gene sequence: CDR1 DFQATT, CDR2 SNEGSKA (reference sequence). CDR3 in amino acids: CSARGIRNYGYTF. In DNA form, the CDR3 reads TGCAGTGCTAGAGGCATCCGAAACTATGGCTACACCTTC.

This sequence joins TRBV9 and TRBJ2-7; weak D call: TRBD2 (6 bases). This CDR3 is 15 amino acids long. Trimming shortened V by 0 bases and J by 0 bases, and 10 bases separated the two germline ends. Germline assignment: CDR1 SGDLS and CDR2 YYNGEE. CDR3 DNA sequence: TGTGCCAGCAGCGTAGCTCCGGGGGACTCCTACGAGCAGTACTTC. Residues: CASSVAPGDSYEQYF. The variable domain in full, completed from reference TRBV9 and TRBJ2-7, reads DSGVTQTPKHLITATGQRVTLRCSPRSGDLSVYWYQQSLDQGLQFLIQYYNGEERAKGNILERFSAQQFPDLHSELNLSSLELGDSALYFCASSVAPGDSYEQYFGPGTRLTVT.

CDR3 amino acids: CASSKVRGQGWKNIQYF. For the CDR3, the DNA is TGTGCCAGCAGCAAAGTTAGAGGACAGGGGTGGAAGAACATTCAGTACTTC. The rearrangement links TRBV21-1 to TRBJ2-4; no DNA check was done on the table's D call, TRBD1. TRBV21-1 corresponds to a pseudogene. CDR3 length: 17 amino acids.

This chain's CDR3 is CASSLGDTLTGELFF. CDR3 in DNA: TGTGCCAGCAGCTTAGGGGACACCTTGACCGGGGAGCTGTTTTTT. The chain couples TRBV7-2 to TRBJ2-2, with D maybe TRBD1 (6 bases). Germline values: CDR1 SGHTA, CDR2 FQGNSA. There are 15 residues in the CDR3. Trimming shortened V by 1 base and J by 5 bases, and 11 bases separated the two germline ends.

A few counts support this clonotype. The CDR3 DNA reads TGTGCCAGCAGCCCCCGGCGGGGGGGCCGAGTCACAGATACGCAGTATTTT. As protein: CASSPRRGGRVTDTQYF. The rearrangement joins TRBV13 to TRBJ2-3, with 9 positions matching TRBD2. The V gene's germline CDR1 is PRHDT and CDR2 FYEKMQ (reference sequence). The CDR3 covers 17 residues. V shed 5 bases, J shed 2 bases, and the junction held 11 bases outside the gene matches.

CDR3 region: CASRERRLRETQYF. DNA of the CDR3: TGTGCCAGCAGGGAGCGGAGACTCCGGGAGACCCAGTACTTC. The V gene is TRBV6-2 or TRBV6-3, the J gene TRBJ2-5; D might be TRBD2 (5 bases). Germline CDR1 is MNHEY and CDR2 is SVGEGT. This CDR3 has 14 residues. V was clipped by 6 bases and J by 5 bases, with 16 bases between them.

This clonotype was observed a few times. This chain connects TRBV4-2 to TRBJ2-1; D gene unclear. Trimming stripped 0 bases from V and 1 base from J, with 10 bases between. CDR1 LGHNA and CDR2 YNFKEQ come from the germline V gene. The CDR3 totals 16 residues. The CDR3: CASSQEVTASYNEQFF. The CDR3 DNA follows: TGTGCCAGCAGCCAAGAAGTGACGGCGTCCTACAATGAGCAGTTCTTC.

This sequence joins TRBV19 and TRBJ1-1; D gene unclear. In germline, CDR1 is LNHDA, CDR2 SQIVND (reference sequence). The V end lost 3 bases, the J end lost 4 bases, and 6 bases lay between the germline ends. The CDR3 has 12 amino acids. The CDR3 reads CASSIGTTEAFF. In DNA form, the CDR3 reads TGTGCCAGTAGTATTGGTACCACTGAAGCTTTCTTT.

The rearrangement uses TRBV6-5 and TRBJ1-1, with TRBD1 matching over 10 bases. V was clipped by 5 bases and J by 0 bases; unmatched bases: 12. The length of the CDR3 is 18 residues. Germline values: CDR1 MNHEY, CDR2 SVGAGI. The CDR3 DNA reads TGTGCCAGCAGTCAGGACAGGGGGTGGTATAGTGTGAACACTGAAGCTTTCTTT. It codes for CASSQDRGWYSVNTEAFF.

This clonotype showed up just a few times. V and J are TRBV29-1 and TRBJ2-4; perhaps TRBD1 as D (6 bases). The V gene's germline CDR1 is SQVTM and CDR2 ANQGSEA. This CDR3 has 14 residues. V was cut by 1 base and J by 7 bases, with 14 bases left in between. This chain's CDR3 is CSVEAAKRGNIQYF. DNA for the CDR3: TGCAGCGTTGAAGCGGCTAAAAGGGGGAACATTCAGTACTTC.

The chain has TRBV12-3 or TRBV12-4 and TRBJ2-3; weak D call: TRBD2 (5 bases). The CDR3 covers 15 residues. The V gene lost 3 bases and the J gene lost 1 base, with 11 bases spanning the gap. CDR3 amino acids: CASSFRGLGTDTQYF. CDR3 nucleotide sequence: TGTGCCAGCAGTTTCAGAGGGTTAGGCACAGATACGCAGTATTTT.